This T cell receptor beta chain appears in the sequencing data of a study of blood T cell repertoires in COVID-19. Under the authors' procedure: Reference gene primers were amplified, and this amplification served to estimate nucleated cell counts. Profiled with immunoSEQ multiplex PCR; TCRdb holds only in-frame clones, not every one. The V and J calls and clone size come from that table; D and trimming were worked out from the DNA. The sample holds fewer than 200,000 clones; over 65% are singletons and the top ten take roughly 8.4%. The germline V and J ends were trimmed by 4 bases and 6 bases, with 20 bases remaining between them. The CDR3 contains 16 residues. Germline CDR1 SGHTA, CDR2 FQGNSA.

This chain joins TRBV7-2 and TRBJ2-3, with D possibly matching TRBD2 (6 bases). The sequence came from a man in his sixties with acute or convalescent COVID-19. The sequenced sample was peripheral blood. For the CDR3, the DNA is TGTGCCAGCAGCTCACCGGGACTCTTTCCCTCGGATACGCAGTATTTT. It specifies CASSSPGLFPSDTQYF.